This TCR beta chain was found in a study of T-cell reconstitution after alpha-beta-depleted transplantation in children. Study results and limitations: There were reportedly several hundred expanded graft clones from which alpha-beta T cells came about two months after transplant.

The authors prepared the TCRbeta library with unique molecular identifiers. MiXCR, applied by TCRdb to the PCR reads, yields one record per CDR3 protein. Seen here are approximately 150,000 distinct CDR3 sequences, around 10% observed once, and the top ten hold roughly 18%. This CDR3 has 15 amino acids. Losses at the gene ends were 0 bases for V and 2 bases for J; bases not matched to a gene: 7. CDR1 DFQATT and CDR2 SNEGSKA come from the germline V gene (reference sequence). This clonotype occurred many times. Its antigen is still unknown. This clonotype was sampled from a female patient aged 2-10 years who had a stem cell transplant for congenital amegakaryocytic thrombocytopenia, so the T cells may come from the graft donor. Sample: PBMCs, mostly from graft donor cells, taken 180 days after TCRalphabeta/CD19-depleted stem cell transplant. The genes are TRBV20-1 and TRBJ2-7; 7 positions agree with TRBD1. CDR3 DNA: TGCAGTGCTAGAGAGTTTAAGGGGGCTCCCTACGAGCAGTACTTC. Amino acids: CSAREFKGAPYEQYF.